This TCR beta chain derives from a study of spatial heterogeneity in lung cancer. Study as a whole: Raw reads showed each unique TCR and UMI combination turning up more than ten times on average.

This clonotype was counted only a few times. For a library built for alpha chains, this beta chain is a stray read; little rests on its size. The time point is: sample taken at primary tumor resection. Material for sequencing was whole RNA from tumor, nontumor lung or frozen PBMC, left unsorted. The cohort: 70 to 75 early-stage, untreated non-small cell lung cancer patients. In the library, each TCR cDNA molecule bore its own unique molecular identifier. TCRdb used MiXCR to reprocess the 5' RACE reads, holding one entry per CDR3 protein. The profile shows 2,000 to 2,500 distinct CDR3 sequences, 9.5% to 15% of them singletons. The TCR sequence derives from a male donor with early-stage non-small cell lung cancer. The specimen comprised normal lung tissue next to the tumor, sampled at surgery.

CDR3 coding DNA: TGTGCCAGCAGCCAATTCTCGGCTTCTGGGGCCAACGTCCTGACTTTC. Its protein is CASSQFSASGANVLTF. The genes are TRBV16 and TRBJ2-6, with unresolved D. CDR3 length equals 16 residues. Germline-derived CDR1 and CDR2 are KGHSY and FQNENV. The V gene lost 1 base and the J gene lost 1 base, with 8 bases spanning the gap.